This T cell receptor (beta chain) was captured by sequencing in a study of blood T cell repertoires in COVID-19. Method: immunoSEQ multiplex PCR; TCRdb's copy keeps in-frame clones and lacks some. The sample shows under 200,000 clones, approximately 90% of them seen only once. The CDR3 covers 16 residues. Germline CDR1 and CDR2: MGHDK and SYGVNS. Trimming left V 0 bases short and J 1 base short, with 11 bases between. This chain connects TRBV25-1 to TRBJ2-3; no firm D call. The receptor's source is a man aged 35 to 55 with active or convalescent COVID-19. Sequencing used peripheral blood. Here the CDR3 DNA reads TGTGCCAGCAGTGAATACGCCGACACAGGCACAGATACGCAGTATTTT. Translating gives CASSEYADTGTDTQYF.